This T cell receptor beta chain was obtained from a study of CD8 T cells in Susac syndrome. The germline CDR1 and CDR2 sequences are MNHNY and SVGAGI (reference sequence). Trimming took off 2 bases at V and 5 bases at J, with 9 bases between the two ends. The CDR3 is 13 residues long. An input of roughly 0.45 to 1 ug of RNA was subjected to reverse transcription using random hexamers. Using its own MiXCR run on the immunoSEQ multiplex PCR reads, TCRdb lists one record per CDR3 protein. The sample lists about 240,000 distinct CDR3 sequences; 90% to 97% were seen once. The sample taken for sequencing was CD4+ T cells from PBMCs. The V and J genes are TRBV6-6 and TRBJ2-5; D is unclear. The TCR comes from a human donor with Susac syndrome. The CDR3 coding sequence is TGTGCCAGCAGTTACAGTCGGTGGGAGACCCAGTACTTC. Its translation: CASSYSRWETQYF.